Below, 30 T cell receptor beta chains from the same sample are listed, as sequenced in a study of vaccination and CD4 T cells after COVID-19. CD4+ T cells that had been cultured provided DNA sequenced with the Oncomine TCR Beta short-read assay. TCRdb fed the PCR reads into MiXCR, producing one record per CDR3 protein. The table has some 18,000 distinct CDR3 sequences, around 52% seen once. Regarding treatment: approximately 10-day PBMC culture with coronavirus spike peptide pools or control peptides (ViraFEST assay). Their specific antigens are unknown. The starting material was CD4+ T cells from blood, cultured in vitro, obtained before SARS-CoV-2 vaccination. These receptors all stem from a human donor who had recovered from COVID-19.

The genes are TRBV11-1 and TRBJ2-1; D not certain. The V end lost 0 bases, the J end lost 12 bases, and 12 bases lay between the germline ends. CDR1 SGHAT and CDR2 FQDESV come from the germline V gene (reference sequence). The CDR3 runs to 13 residues. The CDR3 coding sequence is TGTGCCAGCAGCTTAGCAGGGCCGGGTGGGCAGTTCTTC. Protein: CASSLAGPGGQFF.

CDR3 in DNA: TGTGCCAGCAGTCCCGACAGGGGGGACACCATATATTTT. This gives the protein CASSPDRGDTIYF. This chain joins TRBV12-3 or TRBV12-4 and TRBJ1-3, with 9 nucleotides matching TRBD1. This CDR3 has 13 residues. With 5 bases clipped from V and 8 bases from J, the junction kept 4 bases outside the gene matches.

The genes are TRBV28 and TRBJ2-5; tentative D call: TRBD1 (6 bases). Germline CDR1 reads MDHEN; CDR2 reads SYDVKM. The CDR3 covers 13 residues. Trimming removed 5 bases at V and 2 bases at J, with 9 bases between. CDR3 protein: CASSGDTQETQYF. DNA of the CDR3: TGTGCCAGCAGTGGGGACACTCAAGAGACCCAGTACTTC. Complete variable domain (other parts from reference TRBV28 and TRBJ2-5): DVKVTQSSRYLVKRTGEKVFLECVQDMDHENMFWYRQDPGLGLRLIYFSYDVKMKEKGDIPEGYSVSREKKERFSLILESASTNQTSMYLCASSGDTQETQYFGPGTRLLVL.

The CDR3, as DNA: TGTGCCAGCAGCCCGGGGGCAACCGCCTACGAGCAGTACTTC. Protein product: CASSPGATAYEQYF. V and J are TRBV7-2 and TRBJ2-7; TRBD1 or TRBD2 may be the D gene (6 bases each). Per the germline V gene, CDR1 is SGHTA and CDR2 is FQGNSA. V lost 5 bases, J lost 2 bases, and 13 bases lay in between. The CDR3 consists of 14 residues.

The CDR3: CASSLNRGSYNSPLHF. The CDR3 DNA is TGTGCCAGCAGCTTGAACAGGGGGTCCTATAATTCACCCCTCCACTTT. V and J are TRBV5-8 and TRBJ1-6; TRBD1 aligns across 8 bases. This CDR3 region has 16 residues. Germline assignment: CDR1 SGHTS and CDR2 YDEGEE. Germline trimming cut 1 base from V and 1 base from J; bases unmatched to any gene: 1.

The chain recombines TRBV7-2 with TRBJ1-5, with D tentatively TRBD1 (5 bases). Per germline, CDR1 SGHTA and CDR2 FQGNSA. V dropped 4 bases and J dropped 2 bases, with 12 bases sitting between them. This CDR3 comprises 15 residues. The CDR3 is CASSSGRAGNQPQHF. The DNA for the CDR3 is TGTGCCAGCAGCTCAGGCAGGGCGGGCAATCAGCCCCAGCATTTT.

A few counts support this clonotype. This chain joins TRBV6-2 or TRBV6-3 and TRBJ2-7, with 7 bases fitting TRBD1. CDR1 is MNHEY and CDR2 is SVGEGT in the germline V gene. The CDR3 runs to 13 residues. The ends lost 6 bases at V and 6 bases at J; junction bases unmatched: 8. The CDR3 loop reads CASSEAGTAEQYF. DNA for the CDR3: TGTGCCAGCAGCGAGGCTGGGACAGCCGAGCAGTACTTC.

This chain connects TRBV7-9 to TRBJ2-1; TRBD2 agrees at 9 bases. V gave up 7 bases and J gave up 7 bases; unmatched junction bases: 20. CDR3 length equals 18 residues. Germline values: CDR1 SEHNR, CDR2 FQNEAQ (reference sequence). CDR3 DNA sequence: TGTGCCAGCACCGAGGGGGGGCCAGCGGGAGGAGAAAATAATGAGCAGTTCTTC. Its protein is CASTEGGPAGGENNEQFF. Supplemented by reference TRBV7-9 and TRBJ2-1, the full variable domain reads DTGVSQNPRHKITKRGQNVTFRCDPISEHNRLYWYRQTLGQGPEFLTYFQNEAQLEKSRLLSDRFSAERPKGSFSTLEIQRTEQGDSAMYLCASTEGGPAGGENNEQFFGPGTRLTVL.

The chain couples TRBV18 to TRBJ1-2; 8 positions match TRBD1. Germline V gives CDR1 KGHSH, CDR2 LQKENI. This CDR3 spans 13 amino acids. Unmatched junction bases numbered 4, after V lost 4 bases and J lost 6 bases. The CDR3 here is CASSQLDRDGYTF. CDR3 in DNA: TGTGCCAGCTCACAATTGGACAGGGATGGCTACACCTTC.

The chain employs TRBV7-7 and TRBJ2-1; D not resolved. Between the trimmed V and J ends, which lost 1 base and 6 bases, there was a span of 7 bases. Germline V gene lookup returns CDR1 SSHAT and CDR2 FNYEAQ (reference sequence). The CDR3 has 13 residues. CDR3 nucleotide sequence: TGTGCCAGCAGCTTAGGGCAGCTCAATGAGCAGTTCTTC. This gives the protein CASSLGQLNEQFF.

The genes are TRBV20-1 and TRBJ2-7; perhaps D is TRBD1 or TRBD2 (5 bases each). V gave up 0 bases and J gave up 1 base, with 10 bases separating them. The CDR3 loop spans 14 amino acids. Per the germline V gene, CDR1 is DFQATT and CDR2 is SNEGSKA (reference sequence). CDR3 amino acids: CSARDRDQSYEQYF. DNA of the CDR3: TGCAGTGCTAGAGACCGGGACCAATCCTACGAGCAGTACTTC.

This chain links TRBV20-1 with TRBJ2-7; 8 bases fit TRBD1. Germline CDR1 DFQATT, CDR2 SNEGSKA (reference sequence). Germline trimming cut 2 bases from V and 0 bases from J; bases unmatched to any gene: 6. This CDR3 region has 15 residues. The CDR3 DNA reads as TGCAGTGCTAGATCCGGGACAGGAGCCTCCTACGAGCAGTACTTC. Translation: CSARSGTGASYEQYF.

V usage is TRBV20-1 and J usage is TRBJ2-1; D assignment may be TRBD1 or TRBD2 (5 bases each). V dropped 1 base and J dropped 5 bases, with 9 bases sitting between them. In germline, CDR1 is DFQATT, CDR2 SNEGSKA (reference sequence). The CDR3 length is 13 residues. This CDR3 reads CSARAGSHNEQFF. CDR3 nucleotide sequence: TGCAGTGCTAGAGCAGGGAGCCACAATGAGCAGTTCTTC.

The chain couples TRBV5-3 to TRBJ2-5; D is uncertain. TRBV5-3 is assigned to the ORF class and has an uncertain function. Trimming took 1 base from V and 0 from J, leaving 4 bases between them. The CDR3 has 13 amino acids. The CDR3 spells CARSLRYQETQYF. The CDR3 DNA reads TGTGCCAGAAGCTTGAGGTACCAAGAGACCCAGTACTTC.

Only a few counts were recorded for this clonotype. This rearrangement joins TRBV7-9 to TRBJ1-2; TRBD1 aligns across 9 bases. The CDR3 loop spans 15 amino acids. Germline-derived CDR1 and CDR2 are SEHNR and FQNEAQ (reference sequence). J gave up 4 bases and V 5 bases, and 8 bases lay outside the gene matches. In DNA form, the CDR3 reads TGTGCCAGCAGCCTTACAGGGGGCACGAGCTATGGCTACACCTTC. Translating it yields CASSLTGGTSYGYTF.

There are a few counts of this clonotype. The chain combines TRBV11-3 with TRBJ1-1; a possible D gene is TRBD1 (6 bases). The CDR3 is made up of 15 amino acids. The V end lost 3 bases, the J end lost 0 bases, and 11 bases lay between the germline ends. The germline CDR1 and CDR2 sequences are SGHNT and YENEEA. The CDR3 bases are TGTGCCAGCAGCTTTCTGGGGGCGGTGAACACTGAAGCTTTCTTT. It translates to CASSFLGAVNTEAFF.

This clonotype is a singleton in its sample. The chain uses TRBV19 and TRBJ1-5, with D uncertain. V lost 6 bases to trimming and J lost 5 bases, with 8 bases between them. The CDR3 covers 12 residues. Looked up from germline, CDR1 is LNHDA and CDR2 is SQIVND (reference sequence). The CDR3 loop is CASSRLHQPQHF. DNA for the CDR3: TGTGCCAGTAGCCGCCTTCATCAGCCCCAGCATTTT. The full variable domain, completed using reference TRBV19 and TRBJ1-5, is DGGITQSPKYLFRKEGQNVTLSCEQNLNHDAMYWYRQDPGQGLRLIYYSQIVNDFQKGDIAEGYSVSREKKESFPLTVTSAQKNPTAFYLCASSRLHQPQHFGDGTRLSIL.

The chain uses TRBV7-9 and TRBJ1-1; 10 bases agree with TRBD1. Trimming at V came to 4 bases and at J to 5 bases, leaving 10 bases not matched to a gene. Per the germline V gene, CDR1 is SEHNR and CDR2 is FQNEAQ (reference sequence). The CDR3 totals 16 residues. CDR3 residues: CASSSDRGRLLTEAFF. The DNA of the CDR3 is TGTGCCAGCAGCTCCGACAGGGGGCGCTTGTTGACTGAAGCTTTCTTT.

This clonotype was counted a single time. This chain links TRBV11-2 with TRBJ2-7, with 11 bases identical to TRBD2. This CDR3 spans 15 amino acids. The junction had 8 bases not matched to a gene; V was cut back by 5 bases and J by 5 bases. CDR1 and CDR2 (germline): SGHAT, FQNNGV. The CDR3 nucleotides are TGTGCCAGCAGCACCGGAATACTAGCGGGGGACGAGCAGTACTTC. Amino acid sequence: CASSTGILAGDEQYF.

The V call is TRBV19, the J call TRBJ1-5; 12 bases align to TRBD1. The trim removed 5 bases at V and 1 base at J, leaving 0 bases unmatched. CDR3 size: 15 residues. CDR1 and CDR2 from the germline V gene are LNHDA and SQIVND (reference sequence). DNA for the CDR3: TGTGCCAGTAGTGGGACAGGGGGCAGCAATCAGCCCCAGCATTTT. Amino acids: CASSGTGGSNQPQHF.

This chain joins TRBV6-5 and TRBJ1-5; 8 nucleotides agree with TRBD1. Germline lookup yields CDR1 MNHEY and CDR2 SVGAGI. The CDR3 is 16 amino acids. V gave up 4 bases and J gave up 4 bases; unmatched junction bases: 9. The CDR3 DNA reads TGTGCCAGCAGTTCTTACCAGGGGGCGCAGAATCAGCCCCAGCATTTT. This codes for CASSSYQGAQNQPQHF.

This clonotype was picked up a small number of times. The chain combines TRBV20-1 with TRBJ2-1; possibly TRBD2 for D (6 bases). The CDR3 sequence is 15 residues long. CDR1 DFQATT and CDR2 SNEGSKA come from the germline V gene (reference sequence). V gave up 3 bases and J gave up 4 bases, with 16 bases separating them. DNA for the CDR3: TGCAGTGCTAGCCCTGAACGCGGGGTATACAATGAGCAGTTCTTC. This sequence encodes CSASPERGVYNEQFF.

The sample holds one count of this clonotype. V is TRBV19 and J is TRBJ1-6; 7 bases match TRBD1. The CDR3 totals 15 residues. V lost 5 bases and J lost 6; bases outside the gene matches: 7. Looked up from germline, CDR1 is LNHDA and CDR2 is SQIVND (reference sequence). The CDR3 loop is CASSLLGDSNSPLHF. CDR3 nucleotides: TGTGCCAGTAGTCTTCTAGGGGACAGTAATTCACCCCTCCACTTT. The complete variable domain, with remaining parts taken from reference TRBV19 and TRBJ1-6, reads DGGITQSPKYLFRKEGQNVTLSCEQNLNHDAMYWYRQDPGQGLRLIYYSQIVNDFQKGDIAEGYSVSREKKESFPLTVTSAQKNPTAFYLCASSLLGDSNSPLHFGNGTRLTVT.

This clonotype came up a few times. This rearrangement joins TRBV27 to TRBJ2-5; D is undetermined. CDR3 length equals 14 residues. CDR1 MNHEY and CDR2 SMNVEV come from the germline V gene (reference sequence). V lost 6 bases to trimming and J lost 1 base, with 12 bases between them. Here the CDR3 reads CASSIYGSQETQYF. The CDR3 DNA reads TGTGCCAGCAGCATCTACGGCAGCCAAGAGACCCAGTACTTC.

This clonotype has only a few counts. This chain links TRBV6-4 with TRBJ2-3; D is uncertain. Germline V lookup: CDR1 MRHNA, CDR2 SNTAGT. The CDR3 has 15 amino acids. V was trimmed by 4 bases and J by 6 bases, leaving 17 bases between them. CDR3 DNA: TGTGCCAGCAGTGCCGGGCCTCCGAAGGCCGATACGCAGTATTTT. Residues: CASSAGPPKADTQYF.

A note on this clonotype: The junction and the germline gene differ at one end; a read error may be behind it. CDR3 sequence (DNA): TGCAGTGCTAGAAGTCCAGGGTATGATCTCTTT. It codes for CSARSPGYDLF. The chain joins TRBV20-1 to TRBJ1-1; the D gene is possibly TRBD1 (5 bases). CDR3 length: 11 amino acids. The germline V gene has CDR1 DFQATT and CDR2 SNEGSKA (reference sequence).

The J gene is TRBJ1-1, the V gene TRBV6-2 or TRBV6-3; 7 bases agree with TRBD1. V lost 7 bases, J lost 4 bases, and 12 bases stayed unmatched. This CDR3 has 15 amino acids. CDR1 is MNHEY and CDR2 is SVGEGT in the germline V gene. This chain's CDR3 is CASTFTGAGGTEAFF. CDR3 DNA sequence: TGTGCCAGCACTTTCACAGGGGCCGGAGGCACTGAAGCTTTCTTT.

The chain uses TRBV7-8 and TRBJ1-1, with D tentatively TRBD1 (6 bases). The CDR3 runs 18 residues. The ends were cut back, 0 bases at V and 7 bases at J, with 24 bases in the middle. Germline CDR1 and CDR2: SGHVS and FQNEAQ. The CDR3 DNA sequence: TGTGCCAGCAGCTTAGCAGTGGCCTGGCTGGGGGCGCGCGGTGAAGCTTTCTTT. Translating it yields CASSLAVAWLGARGEAFF.

This sequence joins TRBV15 and TRBJ2-6; D gene uncertain. Trimming pared 0 bases from V and 0 bases from J, leaving 9 bases between. The length of the CDR3 is 17 residues. Germline-derived CDR1 and CDR2 are LNHNV and YYDKDF (reference sequence). CDR3 bases: TGTGCCACCAGCAGAGAAGGAGTGGGCTCTGGGGCCAACGTCCTGACTTTC. Its protein is CATSREGVGSGANVLTF.

This chain connects TRBV6-1 to TRBJ2-7; a weak D match, TRBD1 (8 bases). Between the trimmed V and J ends, which lost 6 bases and 1 base, there was a span of 16 bases. This CDR3 contains 15 residues. Per the germline V gene, CDR1 is MNHNS and CDR2 is SASEGT. Written as DNA, the CDR3 is TGTGCCAGCAGACCCAACAGGGGGGGATCCTACGAGCAGTACTTC. This codes for CASRPNRGGSYEQYF.